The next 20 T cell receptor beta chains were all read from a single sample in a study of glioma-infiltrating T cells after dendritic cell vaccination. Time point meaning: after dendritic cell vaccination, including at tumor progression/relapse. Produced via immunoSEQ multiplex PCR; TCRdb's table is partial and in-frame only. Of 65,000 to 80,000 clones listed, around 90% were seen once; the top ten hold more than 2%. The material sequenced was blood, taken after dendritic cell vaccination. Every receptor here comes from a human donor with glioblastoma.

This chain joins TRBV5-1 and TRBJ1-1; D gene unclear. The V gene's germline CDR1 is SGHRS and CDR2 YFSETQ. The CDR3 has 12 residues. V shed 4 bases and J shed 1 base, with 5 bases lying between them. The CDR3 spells CASSAGNTEAFF. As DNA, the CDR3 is TGCGCCAGCAGCGCAGGGAACACTGAAGCTTTCTTT.

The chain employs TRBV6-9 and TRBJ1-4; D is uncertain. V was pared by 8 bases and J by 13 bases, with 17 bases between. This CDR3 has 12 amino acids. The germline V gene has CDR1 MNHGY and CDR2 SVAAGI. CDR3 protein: CASRLGGKRLFF. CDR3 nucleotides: TGTGCCAGCCGACTGGGTGGAAAAAGACTGTTTTTT.

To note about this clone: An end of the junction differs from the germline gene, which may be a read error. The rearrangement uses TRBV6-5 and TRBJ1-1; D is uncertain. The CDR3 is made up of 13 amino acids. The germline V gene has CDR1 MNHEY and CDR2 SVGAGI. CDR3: CASSWEYNTEAFF. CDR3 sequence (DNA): TGTGCCAGTAGTTGGGAGTATAACACTGAAGCTTTCTTT.

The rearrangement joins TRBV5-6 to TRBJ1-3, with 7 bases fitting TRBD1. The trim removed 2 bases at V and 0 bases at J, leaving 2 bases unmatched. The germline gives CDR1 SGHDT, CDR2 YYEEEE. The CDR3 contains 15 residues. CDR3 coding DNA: TGTGCCAGCAGCTTTGGGACAGTCTCTGGAAACACCATATATTTT. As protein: CASSFGTVSGNTIYF.

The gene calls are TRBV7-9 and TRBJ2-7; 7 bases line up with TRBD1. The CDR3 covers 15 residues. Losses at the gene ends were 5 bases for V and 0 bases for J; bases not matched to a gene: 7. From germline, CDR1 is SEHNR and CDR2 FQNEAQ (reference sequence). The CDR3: CASSPQGTVSYEQYF. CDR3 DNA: TGTGCCAGCAGCCCACAGGGGACGGTCTCCTACGAGCAGTACTTC.

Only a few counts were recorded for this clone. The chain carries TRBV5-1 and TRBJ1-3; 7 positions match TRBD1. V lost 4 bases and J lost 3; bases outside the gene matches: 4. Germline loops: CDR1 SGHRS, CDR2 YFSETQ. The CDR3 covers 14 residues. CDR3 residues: CASSPRDSGNTIYF. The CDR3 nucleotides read TGCGCCAGCAGCCCGAGGGACAGTGGAAACACCATATATTTT.

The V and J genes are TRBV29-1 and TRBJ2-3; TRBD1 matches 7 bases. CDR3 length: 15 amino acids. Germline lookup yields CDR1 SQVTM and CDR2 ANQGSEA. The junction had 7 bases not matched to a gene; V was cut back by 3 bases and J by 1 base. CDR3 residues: CSVDSGGRGTDTQYF. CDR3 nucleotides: TGCAGCGTTGACTCAGGGGGACGTGGCACAGATACGCAGTATTTT.

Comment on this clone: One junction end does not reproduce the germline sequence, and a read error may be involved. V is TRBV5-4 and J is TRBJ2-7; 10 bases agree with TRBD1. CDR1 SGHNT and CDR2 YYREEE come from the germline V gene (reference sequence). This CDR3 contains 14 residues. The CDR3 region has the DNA TGTGCCAGCAGCCCCGGGACAGGGGATTTACGGACGGACTTC. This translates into CASSPGTGDLRTDF.

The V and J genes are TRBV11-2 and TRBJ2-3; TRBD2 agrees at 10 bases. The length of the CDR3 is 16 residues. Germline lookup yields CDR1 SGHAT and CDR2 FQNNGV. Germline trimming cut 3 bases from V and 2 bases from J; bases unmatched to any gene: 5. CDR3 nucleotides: TGTGCCAGCAGCTTCCCTAGCGGGAGAAACACAGATACGCAGTATTTT. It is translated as CASSFPSGRNTDTQYF.

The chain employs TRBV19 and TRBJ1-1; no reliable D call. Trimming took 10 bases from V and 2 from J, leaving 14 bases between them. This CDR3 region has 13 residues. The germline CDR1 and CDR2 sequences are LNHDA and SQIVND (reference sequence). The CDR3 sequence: CATQVPGNTEAFF. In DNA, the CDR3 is TGTGCCACCCAAGTGCCGGGAAACACTGAAGCTTTCTTT.

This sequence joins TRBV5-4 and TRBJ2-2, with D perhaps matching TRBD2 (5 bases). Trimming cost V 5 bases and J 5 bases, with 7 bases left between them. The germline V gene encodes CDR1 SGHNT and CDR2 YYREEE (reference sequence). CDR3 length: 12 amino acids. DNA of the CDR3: TGTGCCAGCAGTTTAGCGACCGGGGAGCTGTTTTTT. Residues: CASSLATGELFF.

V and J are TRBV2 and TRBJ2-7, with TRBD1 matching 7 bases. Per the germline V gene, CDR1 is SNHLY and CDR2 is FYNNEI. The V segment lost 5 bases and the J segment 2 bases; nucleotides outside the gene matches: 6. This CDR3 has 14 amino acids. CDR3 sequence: CASSTGQTPYEQYF. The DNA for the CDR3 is TGTGCCAGCAGTACGGGACAGACCCCCTACGAGCAGTACTTC.

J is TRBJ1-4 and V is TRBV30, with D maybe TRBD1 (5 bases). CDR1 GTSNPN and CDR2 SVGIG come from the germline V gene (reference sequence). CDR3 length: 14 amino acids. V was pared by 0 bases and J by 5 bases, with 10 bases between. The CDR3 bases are TGTGCCTGGAGTGTACTTGGACAAAATGAAAAACTGTTTTTT. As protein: CAWSVLGQNEKLFF.

This CDR3 reads CASSSLGRTAANYGYTF. In nucleotides, the CDR3 is TGTGCCAGCAGCTCCCTCGGGAGGACAGCGGCTAACTATGGCTACACCTTC. The gene calls are TRBV7-6 and TRBJ1-2, with a possible D match to TRBD1 (6 bases). The CDR3 runs to 17 residues. V dropped 4 bases and J dropped 0 bases, with 18 bases sitting between them. The germline gives CDR1 SGHVS, CDR2 FNYEAQ.

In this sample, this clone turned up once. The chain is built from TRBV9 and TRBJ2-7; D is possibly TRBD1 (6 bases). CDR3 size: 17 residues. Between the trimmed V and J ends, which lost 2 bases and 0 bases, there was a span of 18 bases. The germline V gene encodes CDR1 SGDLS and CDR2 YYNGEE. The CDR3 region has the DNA TGTGCCAGCAGCGTTAAGCGACAGGACTTTAGCTCCTACGAGCAGTACTTC. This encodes CASSVKRQDFSSYEQYF.

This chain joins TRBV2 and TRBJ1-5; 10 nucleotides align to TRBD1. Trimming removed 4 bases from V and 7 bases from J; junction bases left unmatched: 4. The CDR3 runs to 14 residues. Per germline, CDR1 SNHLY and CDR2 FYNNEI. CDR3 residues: CASSGTGGEQPQHF. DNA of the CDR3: TGTGCCAGCAGTGGGACAGGGGGAGAACAGCCCCAGCATTTT. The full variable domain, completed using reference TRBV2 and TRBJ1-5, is EPEVTQTPSHQVTQMGQEVILRCVPISNHLYFYWYRQILGQKVEFLVSFYNNEISEKSEIFDDQFSVERPDGSNFTLKIRSTKLEDSAMYFCASSGTGGEQPQHFGDGTRLSIL.

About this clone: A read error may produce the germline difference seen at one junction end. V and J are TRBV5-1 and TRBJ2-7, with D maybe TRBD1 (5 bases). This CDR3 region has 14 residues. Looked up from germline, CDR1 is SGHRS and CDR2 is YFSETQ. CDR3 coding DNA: TGCGCCAGCAGCTTTCAGGGAAGCTCCTACAAGCAGTACTTC. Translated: CASSFQGSSYKQYF.

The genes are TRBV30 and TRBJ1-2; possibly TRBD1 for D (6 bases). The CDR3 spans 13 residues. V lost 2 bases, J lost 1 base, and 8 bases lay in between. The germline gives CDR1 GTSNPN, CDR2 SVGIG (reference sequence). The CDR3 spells CAWSPDSNYGYTF. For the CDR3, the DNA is TGTGCCTGGAGTCCGGACAGTAACTATGGCTACACCTTC.

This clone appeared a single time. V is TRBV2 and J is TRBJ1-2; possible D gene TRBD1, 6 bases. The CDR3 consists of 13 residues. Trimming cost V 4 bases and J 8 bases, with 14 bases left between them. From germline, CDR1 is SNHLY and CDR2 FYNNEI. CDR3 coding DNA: TGTGCCAGCAGTGGACAGGCATCCAGGGGCTACACCTTC. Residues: CASSGQASRGYTF.

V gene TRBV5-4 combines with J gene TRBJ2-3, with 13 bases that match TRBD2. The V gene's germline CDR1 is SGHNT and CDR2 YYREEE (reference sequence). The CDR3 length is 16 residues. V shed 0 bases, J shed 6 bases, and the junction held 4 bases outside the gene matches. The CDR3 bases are TGTGCCAGCAGCTTGGGGACTAGCGGGAGTTATGATACGCAGTATTTT. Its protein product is CASSLGTSGSYDTQYF. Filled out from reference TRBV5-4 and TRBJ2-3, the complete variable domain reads ETGVTQSPTHLIKTRGQQVTLRCSSQSGHNTVSWYQQALGQGPQFIFQYYREEENGRGNFPPRFSGLQFPNYSSELNVNALELDDSALYLCASSLGTSGSYDTQYFGPGTRLTVL.